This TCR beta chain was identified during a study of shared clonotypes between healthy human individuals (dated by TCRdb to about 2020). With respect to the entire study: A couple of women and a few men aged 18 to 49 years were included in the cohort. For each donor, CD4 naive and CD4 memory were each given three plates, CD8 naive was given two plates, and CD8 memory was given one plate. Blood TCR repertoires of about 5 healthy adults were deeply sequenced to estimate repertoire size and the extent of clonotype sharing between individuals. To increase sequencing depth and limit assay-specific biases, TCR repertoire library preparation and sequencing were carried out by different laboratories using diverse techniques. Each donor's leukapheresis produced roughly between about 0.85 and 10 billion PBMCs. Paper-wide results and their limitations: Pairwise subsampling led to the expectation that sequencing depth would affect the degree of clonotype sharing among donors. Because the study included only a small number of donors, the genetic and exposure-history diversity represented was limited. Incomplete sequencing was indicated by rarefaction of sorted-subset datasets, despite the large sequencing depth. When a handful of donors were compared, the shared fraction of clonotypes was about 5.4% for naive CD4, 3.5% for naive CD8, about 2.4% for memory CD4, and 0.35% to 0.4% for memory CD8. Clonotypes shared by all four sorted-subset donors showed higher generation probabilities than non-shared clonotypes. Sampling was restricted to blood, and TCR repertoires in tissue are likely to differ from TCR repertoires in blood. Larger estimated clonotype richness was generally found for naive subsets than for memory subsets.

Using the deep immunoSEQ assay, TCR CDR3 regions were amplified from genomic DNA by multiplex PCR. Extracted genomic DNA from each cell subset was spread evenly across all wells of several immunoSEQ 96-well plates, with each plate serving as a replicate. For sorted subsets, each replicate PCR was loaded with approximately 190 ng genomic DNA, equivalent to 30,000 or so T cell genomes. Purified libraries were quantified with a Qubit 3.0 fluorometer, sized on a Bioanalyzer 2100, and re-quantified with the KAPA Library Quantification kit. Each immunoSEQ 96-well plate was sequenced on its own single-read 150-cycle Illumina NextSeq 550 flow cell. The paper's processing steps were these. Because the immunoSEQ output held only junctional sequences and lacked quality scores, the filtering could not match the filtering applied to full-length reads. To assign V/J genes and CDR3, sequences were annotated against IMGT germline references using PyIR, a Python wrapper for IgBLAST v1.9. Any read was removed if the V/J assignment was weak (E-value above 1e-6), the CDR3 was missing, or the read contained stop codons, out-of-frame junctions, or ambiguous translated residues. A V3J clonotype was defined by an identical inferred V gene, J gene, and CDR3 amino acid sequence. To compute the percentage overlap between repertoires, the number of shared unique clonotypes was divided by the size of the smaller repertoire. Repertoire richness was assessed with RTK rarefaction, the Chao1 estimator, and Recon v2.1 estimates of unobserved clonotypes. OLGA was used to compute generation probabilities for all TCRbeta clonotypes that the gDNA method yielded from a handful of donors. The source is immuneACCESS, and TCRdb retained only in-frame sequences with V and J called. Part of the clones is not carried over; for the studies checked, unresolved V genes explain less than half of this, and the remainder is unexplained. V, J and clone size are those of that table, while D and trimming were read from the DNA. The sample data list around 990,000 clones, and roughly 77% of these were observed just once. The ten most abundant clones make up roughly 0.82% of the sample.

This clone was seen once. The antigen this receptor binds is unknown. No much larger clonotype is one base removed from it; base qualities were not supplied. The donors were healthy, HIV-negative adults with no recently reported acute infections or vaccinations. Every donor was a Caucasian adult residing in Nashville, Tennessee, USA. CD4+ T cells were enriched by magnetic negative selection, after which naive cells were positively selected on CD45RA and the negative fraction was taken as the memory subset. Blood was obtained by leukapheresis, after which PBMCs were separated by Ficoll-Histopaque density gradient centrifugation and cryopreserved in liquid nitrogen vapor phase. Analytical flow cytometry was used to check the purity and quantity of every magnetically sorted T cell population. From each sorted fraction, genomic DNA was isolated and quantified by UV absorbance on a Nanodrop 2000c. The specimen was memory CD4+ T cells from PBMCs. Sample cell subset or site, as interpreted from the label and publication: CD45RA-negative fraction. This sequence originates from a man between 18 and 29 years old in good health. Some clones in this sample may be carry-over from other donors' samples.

For the CDR3, the sequence is CASSIVQGASYGYTF. The DNA reads as follows: TGTGCCAGTAGTATAGTGCAGGGGGCGTCTTATGGCTACACCTTC. The chain is assembled from TRBV19 and TRBJ1-2; 8 of the junction bases match TRBD1. Trimming removed 1 base from V and 5 bases from J; the gene matches leave 6 bases unexplained. The CDR3 numbers 15 residues from cysteine through phenylalanine. Only CDR3 DNA remains: 45 bases, in frame from the first base. The germline V gene (reference sequence) yields LNHDA for CDR1 and SQIVND for CDR2.